Listed below are T cell receptor beta chains from one sample, sequenced in a study of technical replicates of blood from a few donors. Data came from immunoSEQ multiplex PCR; TCRdb stores just in-frame clones and leaves some out. This sample carries 79,000 or so clones, about 96% of them seen once, and the ten largest clones take 0.34%. The sequenced material came from T cells isolated from PBMCs. The receptors derive from a human donor in good health. Both conserved end residues are part of each CDR3. The D gene is left open where the match is weak. Clone size, where shown, is once, few, many, or a class for clones that have expanded.

D gene	V gene	CDR3 length	clone size	J gene	CDR3 DNA	CDR3 protein
TRBD1	TRBV29-1	14	NA	TRBJ1-5	TGCAGCGTGGGGGTTGGGGACAGAGATCAGCCCCAGCATTTT	CSVGVGDRDQPQHF
TRBD1	TRBV6-5	14	NA	TRBJ1-5	TGTGCCAGCAGCTCGGGACAGGGGAATCAGCCCCAGCATTTT	CASSSGQGNQPQHF
NA	TRBV6-1	13	NA	TRBJ1-5	TGTGCCAGCAACCCGACCCGCGGGCAGCCCCAGCATTTT	CASNPTRGQPQHF
TRBD2	TRBV9	15	NA	TRBJ2-7	TGTGCCAGCAGCGTAGAGGCTAGCGGCTCCTACGAGCAGTACTTC	CASSVEASGSYEQYF
TRBD1	TRBV6-6	15	NA	TRBJ2-2	TGTGCCAGCAGTTACCGGACAGGGGGTGCCGGGGAGCTGTTTTTT	CASSYRTGGAGELFF
NA	TRBV6-5	15	NA	TRBJ2-5	TGTGCCAGCAGCGCTCTCGGCGTAGCGAAAGAGACCCAGTACTTC	CASSALGVAKETQYF
TRBD1	TRBV28	15	NA	TRBJ1-2	TGTGCCAGCAGTACTCATCCGGGACAGTCCTATGGCTACACCTTC	CASSTHPGQSYGYTF
NA	TRBV4-2	15	NA	TRBJ2-1	TGTGCCAGCAGCCAAGATTTGGACACCTACAATGAGCAGTTCTTC	CASSQDLDTYNEQFF
NA	TRBV19	14	NA	TRBJ2-7	TGTGCCAGTAGACAGGCAGGATACTCCTACGAGCAGTACTTC	CASRQAGYSYEQYF
NA	TRBV6-5	15	NA	TRBJ1-4	TGTGCCAGCAGTTACTCAGGGGCCTATAATGAAAAACTGTTTTTT	CASSYSGAYNEKLFF
TRBD2	TRBV28	16	NA	TRBJ2-1	TGTGCCAGCAGTTTCGGACTAGCGGGAGCCTACAATGAGCAGTTCTTC	CASSFGLAGAYNEQFF
NA	TRBV5-6	15	NA	TRBJ1-2	TGTGCCAGCAGCTTGGGAAGGCAGGGAGGGCATGGCTACACCTTC	CASSLGRQGGHGYTF
NA	TRBV25-1	18	NA	TRBJ2-7	TGTGCCGAACCCCCAATCAGTCCTAGTGCGGAAATTTCGTACGAGCAGTACTTC	CAEPPISPSAEISYEQYF
TRBD1	TRBV4-1	17	once	TRBJ1-1	TGCGCCAGCAGCCAAGATCAAAAGGACAGGACCCGATCGGAAGCTTTCTTT	CASSQDQKDRTRSEAFF
TRBD1	TRBV6-5	14	NA	TRBJ1-2	TGTGCCAGCAGTTACGAGCAAACAGGGGACGGCTACACCTTC	CASSYEQTGDGYTF
NA	TRBV9	14	NA	TRBJ1-5	TGTGCCAGCAGCGTAGGCAGGGGCGATCAGCCCCAGCATTTT	CASSVGRGDQPQHF
NA	TRBV19	14	NA	TRBJ2-3	TGTGCCAGTAGTATTGTGACAGCAAAAGATACGCAGTATTTT	CASSIVTAKDTQYF
NA	TRBV30	12	NA	TRBJ1-5	TGTGCCTGGGGAAGGGGGATTCAGCCCCAGCATTTT	CAWGRGIQPQHF
TRBD1	TRBV27	14	NA	TRBJ1-2	TGTGCCAGCAGTCGCTGGGACAGGGGCTATGGCTACACCTTC	CASSRWDRGYGYTF
NA	TRBV28	14	NA	TRBJ1-2	TGTGCCAGCAGTCGGCCAGGGGATCAGTATGGCTACACCTTC	CASSRPGDQYGYTF
TRBD2	TRBV2	15	NA	TRBJ2-1	TGTGCCAGCAGTGAAGCCGGGACTAGTATGGATGAGCAGTTCTTC	CASSEAGTSMDEQFF
NA	TRBV25-1	12	NA	TRBJ1-4	TGTGCCAGCACCTATTCTAATGAAAAACTGTTTTTT	CASTYSNEKLFF
NA	TRBV29-1	14	NA	TRBJ2-4	TGCAGCGTTGAGAGGGGGACGACCAAAAACATTCAGTACTTC	CSVERGTTKNIQYF
NA	TRBV5-1	12	NA	TRBJ1-1	TGCGCCAGCAGTAATAGGGGCACTGAAGCTTTCTTT	CASSNRGTEAFF
NA	TRBV30	14	few	TRBJ1-2	TGTGCCTGGAGTGGCCCCGGAGGCGCGGAGGGCTACACCTTC	CAWSGPGGAEGYTF
TRBD2	TRBV19	15	once	TRBJ2-7	TGTGCCAGTAGTGCTCAGGGACTAGCGGATTACGAGCAGTACTTC	CASSAQGLADYEQYF
TRBD2	TRBV11-2	14	NA	TRBJ2-7	TGTGCCAGCAGCCCGGGACTAGACGGCTACGAGCAGTACTTC	CASSPGLDGYEQYF
NA	TRBV29-1	13	NA	TRBJ1-2	TGCAGCGTTGAGAACAGGGCTTCCTATGGCTACACCTTC	CSVENRASYGYTF
NA	TRBV27	16	NA	TRBJ2-3	TGTGCCAGCAGTTTACAGGGGAGTTTCTCGGCAGATACGCAGTATTTT	CASSLQGSFSADTQYF
NA	TRBV2	13	NA	TRBJ2-7	TGTGCCAGCAGAAGACTGCTCTCCTACGAGCAGTACTTC	CASRRLLSYEQYF
TRBD2	TRBV4-2	18	NA	TRBJ2-1	TGTGCCAGCAGCCAAGGTAGGACTAGCGGGAGTTTTTACAATGAGCAGTTCTTC	CASSQGRTSGSFYNEQFF
TRBD2	TRBV9	14	NA	TRBJ2-7	TGTGCCAGCAGCGGGGGACTAGGCACCTACGAGCAGTACTTC	CASSGGLGTYEQYF
TRBD2	TRBV14	14	NA	TRBJ2-1	TGTGCCAGCAGCCAAGTCGGGAGGGACAATGAGCAGTTCTTC	CASSQVGRDNEQFF
NA	TRBV5-1	15	NA	TRBJ2-7	TGCGCCAGCAGCCCGGACACCCAGAGATTATACGAGCAGTACTTC	CASSPDTQRLYEQYF
NA	TRBV19	13	NA	TRBJ2-7	TGTGCCAGTCAGGAACCTCGCTCCTACGAGCAGTACTTC	CASQEPRSYEQYF
TRBD2	TRBV5-1	16	once	TRBJ2-1	TGCGCCAGCAGCTTGGTAATGGTAGCGGGTTACAATGAGCAGTTCTTC	CASSLVMVAGYNEQFF
NA	TRBV15	14	NA	TRBJ2-5	TGTGCCACCAGCAGAGGTCGACTCCAAGAGACCCAGTACTTC	CATSRGRLQETQYF
NA	TRBV5-4	12	NA	TRBJ2-2	TGTGCCAGTGGTGGCAATGCCGGGGAGCTGTTTTTT	CASGGNAGELFF
NA	TRBV9	13	NA	TRBJ2-3	TGTGCCAGCAGGAGTAGCAGCACAGATACGCAGTATTTT	CASRSSSTDTQYF
NA	TRBV30	14	NA	TRBJ1-2	TGTGCCTGGAGTGTAGACTCTGGGTTCTATGGCTACACCTTC	CAWSVDSGFYGYTF
NA	TRBV2	13	NA	TRBJ2-3	TGTGCCAGCAAGGACAGCCGGGAAGATACGCAGTATTTT	CASKDSREDTQYF
TRBD1	TRBV7-9	16	NA	TRBJ1-1	TGTGCCAGCAGCTCCCCATTACAGGGGCCGAACACTGAAGCTTTCTTT	CASSSPLQGPNTEAFF
TRBD2	TRBV5-1	17	NA	TRBJ2-1	TGCGCCAGCAGCTCTGGACTAGCGGGAGGGCCGTGGGATGAGCAGTTCTTC	CASSSGLAGGPWDEQFF
NA	TRBV25-1	17	NA	TRBJ2-4	TGTGCCAGCAGTGAACCTACAGAGAGGGGGTCCAAAAACATTCAGTACTTC	CASSEPTERGSKNIQYF
NA	TRBV19	13	NA	TRBJ1-1	TGTGCCAGCACACTGGGGGGGTATGGTGAAGCTTTCTTT	CASTLGGYGEAFF
TRBD1	TRBV5-8	13	NA	TRBJ2-7	TGTGCCAGCAGCTTGGGGACAGGGCGCGAGCAGTACTTC	CASSLGTGREQYF
NA	TRBV6-1	17	NA	TRBJ2-7	TGTGCCAGCAGTGAAAGTTGGAAGGGGACAACCATCTACGAGCAGTACTTC	CASSESWKGTTIYEQYF
TRBD1	TRBV6-1	16	NA	TRBJ1-4	TGTGCCAGCAGTGCAGATGGGGACAGGGGTTCCGAAAAACTGTTTTTT	CASSADGDRGSEKLFF
TRBD2	TRBV5-4	18	NA	TRBJ2-6	TGTGCCAGCAGCTTGGTTTACGGGAGGGTTACTGGGGCCAACGTCCTGACTTTC	CASSLVYGRVTGANVLTF
TRBD2	TRBV27	15	NA	TRBJ2-7	TGTGCCAGCAGTTTATCCAGCGGGAGGGCCTACGAGCAGTACTTC	CASSLSSGRAYEQYF
TRBD1	TRBV30	13	NA	TRBJ1-5	TGTGCCTTGGACAGGGGCGAAAATCAGCCCCAGCATTTT	CALDRGENQPQHF
NA	TRBV9	14	NA	TRBJ1-1	TGTGCCAGCAGCGTAGGACACATCAACACTGAAGCTTTCTTT	CASSVGHINTEAFF
NA	TRBV7-9	13	NA	TRBJ1-2	TGTGCCAGCAGACCTTCAGGGGACTATGGCTACACCTTC	CASRPSGDYGYTF
NA	TRBV6-6	12	NA	TRBJ2-1	TGTGCCAGCAGTTACGTCCAGTCAGAGCAGTTCTTC	CASSYVQSEQFF